These 30 T cell receptor beta chains were all obtained from the same sample, sequenced in a study of T-cell reconstitution after alpha-beta-depleted transplantation in children. The TCRbeta library was prepared with unique molecular identifiers. A single record per CDR3 protein comes from TCRdb applying MiXCR to the PCR reads. Of around 450,000 distinct CDR3 sequences listed, roughly 16% are singletons. Source: PBMCs, mostly from graft donor cells, taken 360 days after TCRalphabeta/CD19-depleted stem cell transplant. These receptor sequences come from a boy under three years old who had a stem cell transplant for Wiskott-Aldrich syndrome, so the T cells may come from the graft donor.

This clonotype appeared many times. J is TRBJ2-1 and V is TRBV6-2 or TRBV6-3; maybe TRBD2 (6 bases). Germline V lookup: CDR1 MNHEY, CDR2 SVGEGT. The CDR3 sequence is 15 residues long. V lost 4 bases and J 2 bases, leaving 12 bases between the germline ends. CDR3: CASSLDRRAYNEQFF. The CDR3 DNA sequence: TGTGCCAGCAGTTTAGATAGGAGGGCCTACAATGAGCAGTTCTTC.

The J gene is TRBJ2-7, the V gene TRBV29-1; no firm D call. Germline V CDR1 and CDR2: SQVTM, ANQGSEA. V dropped 7 bases and J dropped 5 bases, with 15 bases sitting between them. The CDR3 is made up of 12 amino acids. CDR3 sequence: CSARSLDHEQYF. The CDR3 DNA is TGCAGCGCTCGATCCCTTGATCACGAGCAGTACTTC.

This clonotype was found a few times. The rearrangement links TRBV12-3 or TRBV12-4 to TRBJ2-1; 13 nucleotides line up with TRBD2. The CDR3 extends over 17 amino acids. V lost 5 bases to trimming and J lost 9 bases; unmatched junction nucleotides: 13. The CDR3 coding sequence is TGTGCCAGCAGTCCGACCCCCGGGACTAGCGGGAAGGTTGAGCAGTTCTTC. Its translation is CASSPTPGTSGKVEQFF.

J is TRBJ2-6 and V is TRBV29-1, with 8 bases fitting TRBD1. Germline V gene data show CDR1 as SQVTM and CDR2 as ANQGSEA. The ends lost 3 bases at V and 2 bases at J; junction bases unmatched: 6. This CDR3 has 16 amino acids. This chain's CDR3 is CSVEDREGTGANVLTF. In DNA form, the CDR3 reads TGCAGCGTTGAGGACAGGGAAGGAACTGGGGCCAACGTCCTGACTTTC.

This clonotype was recorded a few times. The chain is built from TRBV5-6 and TRBJ2-2, with D perhaps given as TRBD1 or TRBD2 (5 bases each). Germline assignment: CDR1 SGHDT and CDR2 YYEEEE. This CDR3 spans 15 amino acids. V was trimmed by 2 bases and J by 5 bases, leaving 13 bases between them. The CDR3, as DNA: TGTGCCAGCAGCTTAACCGGGACCTTTACCGGGGAGCTGTTTTTT. Translating gives CASSLTGTFTGELFF.

J is TRBJ2-1 and V is TRBV11-3; 13 nucleotides align to TRBD2. With 5 bases clipped from V and 2 bases from J, the junction kept 0 bases outside the gene matches. This CDR3 region has 15 residues. The germline CDR1 and CDR2 sequences are SGHNT and YENEEA. The CDR3 nucleotides are TGTGCCAGCAGCACTAGCGGGAGGGCCTACAATGAGCAGTTCTTC. This translates into CASSTSGRAYNEQFF.

The chain combines TRBV7-2 with TRBJ1-1, with D unresolved. CDR1 is SGHTA, CDR2 FQGNSA, per germline. V was cut by 5 bases and J by 4 bases, with 17 bases left in between. The CDR3 extends over 15 amino acids. The CDR3 DNA reads as TGTGCCAGCAGCCCACTTTTCGGGGTGAGCACTGAAGCTTTCTTT. This codes for CASSPLFGVSTEAFF.

The chain carries TRBV29-1 and TRBJ2-5; D tentatively fits TRBD1 or TRBD2 (5 bases each). In germline, CDR1 is SQVTM, CDR2 ANQGSEA. V lost 6 bases and J lost 2, with 13 bases in between. The CDR3 covers 13 residues. CDR3: CSVSNEGQETQYF. CDR3 nucleotide sequence: TGCAGCGTGTCGAATGAGGGGCAAGAGACCCAGTACTTC.

In its sample, this clonotype was seen a few times. This chain links TRBV15 with TRBJ2-2; TRBD2 is a possible D gene (6 bases). The CDR3 is made up of 14 amino acids. Germline V CDR1 and CDR2: LNHNV, YYDKDF (reference sequence). Trimming shortened V by 0 bases and J by 7 bases, and 9 bases separated the two germline ends. The CDR3 nucleotides read TGTGCCACCAGCAGAGATCGCGGGATCGGGGAGCTGTTTTTT. Translation: CATSRDRGIGELFF.

There are a few counts of this clonotype. The gene calls are TRBV12-3 or TRBV12-4 and TRBJ1-3; TRBD1 aligns across 8 bases. V lost 6 bases and J lost 9; bases outside the gene matches: 10. This CDR3 is built from 14 residues. This CDR3 reads CASRTPGQEGTIYF. The CDR3 DNA sequence: TGTGCCAGCAGGACCCCGGGACAGGAAGGCACCATATATTTT.

This clonotype was detected a few times. This sequence joins TRBV9 and TRBJ2-7; 9 bases line up with TRBD1. Per the germline V gene, CDR1 is SGDLS and CDR2 is YYNGEE. The CDR3 is 18 residues long. After removal of 4 bases from V and 3 bases from J, the junction contained 17 bases not matched to a gene. The CDR3 region is CASSPRGTGRLWGYEQYF. For the CDR3, the DNA is TGTGCCAGCAGCCCTCGGGGGACAGGGAGGTTATGGGGCTACGAGCAGTACTTC.

This clonotype was observed a few times. This chain links TRBV5-1 with TRBJ1-1; TRBD1 aligns across 8 bases. Germline-derived CDR1 and CDR2 are SGHRS and YFSETQ. The length of the CDR3 is 14 residues. Losses at the gene ends were 7 bases for V and 3 bases for J; bases not matched to a gene: 8. DNA of the CDR3: TGCGCCAGCTTTTCAGGGGGCGAGGACACTGAAGCTTTCTTT. It specifies CASFSGGEDTEAFF.

This clonotype was counted ten times or more. The rearrangement joins TRBV29-1 to TRBJ2-3; no definite D call. Per germline, CDR1 SQVTM and CDR2 ANQGSEA. V shed 4 bases and J shed 0 bases, with 5 bases lying between them. This CDR3 has 12 amino acids. CDR3 residues: CSVGWSTDTQYF. CDR3 DNA sequence: TGCAGCGTTGGTTGGAGCACAGATACGCAGTATTTT.

The V and J genes are TRBV6-5 and TRBJ2-7; the D gene is possibly TRBD1 (6 bases). The CDR3 loop spans 12 amino acids. Germline lookup yields CDR1 MNHEY and CDR2 SVGAGI. The V end lost 5 bases, the J end lost 5 bases, and 10 bases lay between the germline ends. For the CDR3, the DNA is TGTGCCAGCAGTGACAGGACCCACGAGCAGTACTTC. This translates into CASSDRTHEQYF.

This clonotype was found a few times. V is TRBV30 and J is TRBJ1-4; D remains ambiguous. The germline CDR1 and CDR2 sequences are GTSNPN and SVGIG (reference sequence). Trimming took 1 base from V and 13 from J, leaving 10 bases between them. The length of the CDR3 is 11 residues. CDR3 DNA: TGTGCCTGGAGTGACCCATTCCCACTGTTTTTT. It specifies CAWSDPFPLFF. Variable domain in full (rest from reference TRBV30 and TRBJ1-4): SQTIHQWPATLVQPVGSPLSLECTVEGTSNPNLYWYRQAAGRGLQLLFYSVGIGQISSEVPQNLSASRPQDRQFILSSKKLLLSDSGFYLCAWSDPFPLFFGSGTQLSVL.

Worth noting for this clonotype: A read error is possible here, since a much larger clone lies one base away. The V gene is TRBV20-1, the J gene TRBJ2-5; D gene unclear. The germline V and J ends were trimmed by 4 bases and 5 bases, with 5 bases remaining between them. This CDR3 is built from 10 residues. Germline CDR1 and CDR2: DFQATT and SNEGSKA (reference sequence). The CDR3 bases are TGCAGTGCTATAGGGGAGACCCAGTACTTC. It encodes CSAIGETQYF.

There are a few counts of this clonotype. V usage is TRBV11-2 and J usage is TRBJ2-7, with TRBD1 identical over 8 bases. Germline CDR1 and CDR2: SGHAT and FQNNGV. The trim removed 5 bases at V and 4 bases at J, leaving 13 bases unmatched. This CDR3 has 16 residues. CDR3 in amino acids: CASSERDRKRRYEQYF. The CDR3 DNA reads as TGTGCCAGCAGCGAAAGGGACAGGAAAAGGAGGTACGAGCAGTACTTC.

The V call is TRBV5-1, the J call TRBJ2-1, with 9 positions matching TRBD2. Germline CDR1 SGHRS, CDR2 YFSETQ. Germline trimming cut 0 bases from V and 8 bases from J; bases unmatched to any gene: 9. This CDR3 comprises 16 residues. The CDR3 DNA reads as TGCGCCAGCAGCTTGGACGGGACTAGCACCATGTATGAGCAGTTCTTC. Its protein product is CASSLDGTSTMYEQFF.

The chain joins TRBV21-1 to TRBJ1-4; the table assigns TRBD1, which was not confirmed against the DNA. TRBV21-1 is a pseudogene. CDR3 length: 14 amino acids. CDR3 sequence: CASSNDGAWEKLFF. CDR3 nucleotide sequence: TGTGCCAGCAGCAATGACGGGGCTTGGGAAAAACTGTTTTTT.

This clonotype has just a few counts. The V and J genes are TRBV6-5 and TRBJ2-3; possibly TRBD2 for D (5 bases). V was trimmed by 1 base and J by 4 bases, leaving 9 bases between them. The germline CDR1 and CDR2 sequences are MNHEY and SVGAGI. This CDR3 has 14 residues. The CDR3 bases are TGTGCCAGCAGTTACTTTCGGGGTGCAGATACGCAGTATTTT. Translated: CASSYFRGADTQYF.

The V call is TRBV6-5, the J call TRBJ2-7; D perhaps matches TRBD1 (6 bases). The germline V gene encodes CDR1 MNHEY and CDR2 SVGAGI. Trimming removed 0 bases at V and 2 bases at J, with 14 bases between. CDR3 length equals 16 residues. The DNA for the CDR3 is TGTGCCAGCAGTTACTCGATTGGGGGCCGGGCCTACGAGCAGTACTTC. Its translation: CASSYSIGGRAYEQYF.

The chain carries TRBV20-1 and TRBJ2-7; weak D call: TRBD1 (6 bases). Germline lookup yields CDR1 DFQATT and CDR2 SNEGSKA (reference sequence). V gave up 2 bases and J gave up 4 bases, with 12 bases separating them. The CDR3 runs 13 residues. The DNA of the CDR3 is TGCAGTGCTAGAATTGGACAGCGGTACGAGCAGTACTTC. Protein sequence: CSARIGQRYEQYF.

The V and J genes are TRBV12-3 or TRBV12-4 and TRBJ2-1; no clear D gene. CDR3 size: 13 residues. Trimming removed 6 bases from V and 5 bases from J, with 11 bases in between. The CDR3 is CASRQKRDNEQFF. CDR3 coding DNA: TGTGCCAGCAGGCAAAAAAGAGACAATGAGCAGTTCTTC.

The CDR3 DNA is TGTGCCAGCAGCCAACTAGCGACTTACACCGGGGAGCTGTTTTTT. Translation gives CASSQLATYTGELFF. V usage is TRBV14 and J usage is TRBJ2-2, with TRBD2 as a possible D gene (6 bases). This CDR3 region has 15 residues. With 2 bases removed from V and 3 bases from J, the gap between germline ends came to 10 bases. Germline-derived CDR1 and CDR2 are SGHDN and FVKESK.

The chain uses TRBV5-1 and TRBJ2-7; the match to TRBD1 covers 8 bases. The CDR3 loop spans 14 amino acids. V trimming: 4 bases; J trimming: 3 bases; junction bases outside the gene matches: 6. Germline lookup yields CDR1 SGHRS and CDR2 YFSETQ. The CDR3 loop is CASSQDRALYEQYF. The CDR3 coding sequence is TGCGCCAGCAGCCAGGACAGGGCCCTCTACGAGCAGTACTTC.

This clonotype was observed a handful of times. The chain is built from TRBV25-1 and TRBJ2-5, with 9 bases identical to TRBD2. Germline loops: CDR1 MGHDK, CDR2 SYGVNS. With V trimmed by 3 bases and J by 3 bases, 8 bases remained unmatched. The CDR3 consists of 16 residues. The CDR3 loop reads CASSDGAGGPKETQYF. The CDR3 region has the DNA TGTGCCAGCAGTGACGGGGCGGGAGGGCCAAAAGAGACCCAGTACTTC.

This clonotype has only a few counts. CDR3 amino acids: CASSRSGGDEQFF. CDR3 in DNA: TGCGCCAGCAGCCGTTCAGGGGGCGATGAGCAGTTCTTC. The V and J genes are TRBV4-1 and TRBJ2-1; 8 bases fit TRBD1. Per the germline V gene, CDR1 is MGHRA and CDR2 is YSYEKL. V dropped 4 bases and J dropped 8; count of bases not matched to a gene: 4. This CDR3 spans 13 amino acids.

This clonotype has a count of ten or more. V and J are TRBV5-1 and TRBJ2-7; tentative D call: TRBD1 (6 bases). Germline V gene sequence: CDR1 SGHRS, CDR2 YFSETQ. Trimming left V 1 base short and J 2 bases short, with 13 bases between. This CDR3 is built from 15 residues. CDR3 DNA: TGCGCCAGCAGCTTGAGCACAGGGTTCACCTACGAGCAGTACTTC. Protein sequence: CASSLSTGFTYEQYF. Together with reference TRBV5-1 and TRBJ2-7, the CDR3 gives the full variable domain: KAGVTQTPRYLIKTRGQQVTLSCSPISGHRSVSWYQQTPGQGLQFLFEYFSETQRNKGNFPGRFSGRQFSNSRSEMNVSTLELGDSALYLCASSLSTGFTYEQYFGPGTRLTVT.

This sequence joins TRBV7-2 and TRBJ2-2; 7 nucleotides align to TRBD1. The V gene's germline CDR1 is SGHTA and CDR2 FQGNSA. This CDR3 spans 14 amino acids. V gave up 7 bases and J gave up 4 bases; unmatched junction bases: 6. CDR3 region: CASTGTVGTGELFF. CDR3 in DNA: TGTGCCAGCACCGGGACAGTAGGCACCGGGGAGCTGTTTTTT.

This clonotype has only a few counts. V usage is TRBV2 and J usage is TRBJ2-3; either TRBD1 or TRBD2 may fit D (5 bases each). Trimming removed 2 bases at V and 2 bases at J, with 17 bases between. CDR3 length equals 17 residues. CDR1 is SNHLY and CDR2 is FYNNEI in the germline V gene. This chain's CDR3 is CASSENGAPSITDTQYF. CDR3 bases: TGTGCCAGCAGTGAAAACGGGGCCCCCTCTATCACAGATACGCAGTATTTT.